A selection of T cell receptor beta chains follows, all from one sample in a study of blood T cell repertoires in COVID-19. The assay was immunoSEQ multiplex PCR, and TCRdb's table has in-frame clones only and misses some. There are tens of thousands of clones in the sample; approximately 90% occur only once, and under 6% lies in the top ten. The sample comprised peripheral blood. These receptors originate from a human donor in a cohort sampled during active COVID-19. The CDR3 runs from the conserved cysteine through the conserved F or W. Each record gives: clone size, V gene, D gene, J gene, CDR3 protein, CDR3 DNA. A D gene is named only where the DNA matches it firmly. Size is omitted from some rows. Given values are once, few, many or a class for expanded clones.

>once|TRBV19|-|TRBJ1-5
CAKLPVRKRFNQPQHF
TGTGCCAAACTACCCGTGCGGAAGCGGTTCAATCAGCCCCAGCATTTT
>-|TRBV6-2/TRBV6-3|-|TRBJ2-3
CASSYRPGDTQYF
TGTGCCAGCAGTTATAGACCGGGGGATACGCAGTATTTT
>-|TRBV2|-|TRBJ2-7
CASSYDRFSYEQYF
TGTGCCAGCAGTTACGACAGGTTTTCCTACGAGCAGTACTTC
>-|TRBV27|-|TRBJ2-3
CASSLIQGRSDTQYF
TGTGCCAGCAGTTTAATTCAGGGGCGCTCCGATACGCAGTATTTT
>-|TRBV5-1|TRBD2|TRBJ2-3
CASSRTSGGANTQYF
TGCGCCAGCAGCCGGACTAGCGGGGGGGCCAATACGCAGTATTTT
>-|TRBV11-3|-|TRBJ2-7
CASSRQGLLDEQYF
TGTGCCAGCAGCCGCCAGGGACTCCTGGACGAGCAGTACTTC
>-|TRBV7-9|TRBD2|TRBJ2-5
CASSPGLASETQYF
TGTGCCAGCAGCCCGGGACTAGCGTCAGAGACCCAGTACTTC
>-|TRBV6-1|-|TRBJ2-5
CASSEFYVGTLQETQYF
TGTGCCAGCAGTGAATTCTATGTAGGGACTCTCCAAGAGACCCAGTACTTC
>-|TRBV18|TRBD1|TRBJ2-5
CASSPNRGRQETQYF
TGTGCCAGCTCACCAAACAGGGGTCGGCAAGAGACCCAGTACTTC
>-|TRBV4-2|-|TRBJ1-1
CASSLQRGRANTEAFF
TGTGCCAGCAGCCTACAAAGGGGCAGGGCCAACACTGAAGCTTTCTTT